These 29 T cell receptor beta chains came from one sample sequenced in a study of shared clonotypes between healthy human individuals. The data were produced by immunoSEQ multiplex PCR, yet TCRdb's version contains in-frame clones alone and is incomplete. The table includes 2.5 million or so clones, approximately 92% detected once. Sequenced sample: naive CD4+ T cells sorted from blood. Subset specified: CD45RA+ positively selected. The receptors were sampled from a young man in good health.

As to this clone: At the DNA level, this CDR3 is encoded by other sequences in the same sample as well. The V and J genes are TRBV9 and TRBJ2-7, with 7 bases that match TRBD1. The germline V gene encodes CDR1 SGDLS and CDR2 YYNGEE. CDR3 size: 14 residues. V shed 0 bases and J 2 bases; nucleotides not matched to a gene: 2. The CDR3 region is CASSVDQGAYEQYF. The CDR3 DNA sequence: TGTGCCAGCAGCGTAGACCAGGGGGCCTACGAGCAGTACTTC.

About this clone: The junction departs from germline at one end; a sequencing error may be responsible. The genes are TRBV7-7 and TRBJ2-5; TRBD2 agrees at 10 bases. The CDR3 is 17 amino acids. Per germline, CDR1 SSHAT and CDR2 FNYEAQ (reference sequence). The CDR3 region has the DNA TGTGCTAGCAGCTCCCTGGGGGGAGCGGGAGGGTCGGAGACCCAGTACTTC. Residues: CASSSLGGAGGSETQYF.

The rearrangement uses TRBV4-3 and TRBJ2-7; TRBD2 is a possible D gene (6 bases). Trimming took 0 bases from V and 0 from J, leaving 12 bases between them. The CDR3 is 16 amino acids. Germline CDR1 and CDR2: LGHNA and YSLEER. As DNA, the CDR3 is TGCGCCAGCAGCCAAGATGTCACAGCGGGCTCCTACGAGCAGTACTTC. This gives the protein CASSQDVTAGSYEQYF.

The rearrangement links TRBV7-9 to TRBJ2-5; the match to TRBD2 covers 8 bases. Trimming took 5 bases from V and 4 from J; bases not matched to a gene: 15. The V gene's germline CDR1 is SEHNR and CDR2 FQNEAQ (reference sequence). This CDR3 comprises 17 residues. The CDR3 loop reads CASSARLAMGAGETQYF. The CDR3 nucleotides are TGTGCCAGCAGCGCCCGACTAGCGATGGGGGCCGGAGAGACCCAGTACTTC.

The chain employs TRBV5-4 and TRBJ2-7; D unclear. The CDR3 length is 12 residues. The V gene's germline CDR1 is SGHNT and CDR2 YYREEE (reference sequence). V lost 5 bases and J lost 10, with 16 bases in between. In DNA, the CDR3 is TGTGCCAGCAGTTTGAAGGACGACGGACAGTACTTC. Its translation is CASSLKDDGQYF.

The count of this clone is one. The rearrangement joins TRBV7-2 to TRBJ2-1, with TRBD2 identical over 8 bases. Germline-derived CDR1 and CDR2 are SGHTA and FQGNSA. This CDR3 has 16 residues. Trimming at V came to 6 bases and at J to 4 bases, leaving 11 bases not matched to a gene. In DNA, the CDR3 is TGTGCCAGCAGTCGACCGGGACTAGTTGCATACAATGAGCAGTTCTTC. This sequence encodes CASSRPGLVAYNEQFF.

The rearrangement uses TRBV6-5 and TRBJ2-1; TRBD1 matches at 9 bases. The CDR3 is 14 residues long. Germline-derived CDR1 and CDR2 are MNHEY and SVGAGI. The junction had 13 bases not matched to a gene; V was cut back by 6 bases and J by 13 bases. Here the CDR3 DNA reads TGTGCCAGCAGCTCCCCCGGGACAGGGTACAAACAGTTCTTC. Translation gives CASSSPGTGYKQFF.

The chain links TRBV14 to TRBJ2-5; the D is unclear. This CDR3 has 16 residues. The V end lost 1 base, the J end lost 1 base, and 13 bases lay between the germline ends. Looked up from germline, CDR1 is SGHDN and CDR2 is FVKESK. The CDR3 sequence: CASSQALRSSQETQYF. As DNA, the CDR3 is TGTGCCAGCAGCCAAGCGCTCAGAAGTTCCCAAGAGACCCAGTACTTC.

CDR3 DNA sequence: TGTGCCAGTAGTCCGGGGGGGCTTTCGCCCCAGCATTTT. The encoded protein is CASSPGGLSPQHF. The chain carries TRBV19 and TRBJ1-5; a possible D gene is TRBD1 (6 bases). V was trimmed by 5 bases and J by 9 bases, leaving 14 bases between them. CDR3 length: 13 amino acids. The V gene's germline CDR1 is LNHDA and CDR2 SQIVND (reference sequence).

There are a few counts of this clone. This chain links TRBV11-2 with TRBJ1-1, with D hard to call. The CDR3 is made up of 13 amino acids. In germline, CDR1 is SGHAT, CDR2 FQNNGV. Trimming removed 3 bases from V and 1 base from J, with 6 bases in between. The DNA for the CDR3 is TGTGCCAGCAGCTTCTCGGGGAACACTGAAGCTTTCTTT. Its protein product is CASSFSGNTEAFF.

The CDR3 bases are TGCGCCAGCAGCCCGGGACTTATGTACCAAGAGACCCAGTACTTC. Residues: CASSPGLMYQETQYF. The V gene is TRBV5-1, the J gene TRBJ2-5; D possibly corresponds to TRBD2 (6 bases). Germline-derived CDR1 and CDR2 are SGHRS and YFSETQ. V lost 4 bases and J 0 bases, leaving 13 bases between the germline ends. This CDR3 comprises 15 residues.

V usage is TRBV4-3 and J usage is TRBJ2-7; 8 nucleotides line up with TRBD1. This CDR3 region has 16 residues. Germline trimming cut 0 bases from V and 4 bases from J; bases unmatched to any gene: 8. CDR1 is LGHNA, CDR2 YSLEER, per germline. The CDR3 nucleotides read TGCGCCAGCAGCCAAGACACTTCCGGGACAGGTTACGAGCAGTACTTC. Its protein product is CASSQDTSGTGYEQYF.

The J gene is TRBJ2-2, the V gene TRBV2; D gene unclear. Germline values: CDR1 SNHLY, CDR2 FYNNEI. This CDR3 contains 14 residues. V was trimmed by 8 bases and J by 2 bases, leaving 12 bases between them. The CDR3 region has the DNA TGTGCCAGCTCATCTCTAGTTAACACCGGGGAGCTGTTTTTT. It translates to CASSSLVNTGELFF. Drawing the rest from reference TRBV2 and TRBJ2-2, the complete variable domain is EPEVTQTPSHQVTQMGQEVILRCVPISNHLYFYWYRQILGQKVEFLVSFYNNEISEKSEIFDDQFSVERPDGSNFTLKIRSTKLEDSAMYFCASSSLVNTGELFFGEGSRLTVL.

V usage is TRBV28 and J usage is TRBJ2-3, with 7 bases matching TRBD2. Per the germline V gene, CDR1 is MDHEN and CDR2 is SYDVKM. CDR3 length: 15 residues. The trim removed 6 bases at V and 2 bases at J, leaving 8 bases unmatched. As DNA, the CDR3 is TGTGCCAGCAGCCTCAGCGGGATTAACACAGATACGCAGTATTTT. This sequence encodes CASSLSGINTDTQYF.

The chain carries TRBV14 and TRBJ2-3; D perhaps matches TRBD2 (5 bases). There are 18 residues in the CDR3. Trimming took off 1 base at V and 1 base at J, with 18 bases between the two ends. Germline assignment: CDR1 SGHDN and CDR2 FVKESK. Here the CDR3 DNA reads TGTGCCAGCAGCCAAGCGTTTATGTCATTCGGGGGCACAGATACGCAGTATTTT. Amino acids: CASSQAFMSFGGTDTQYF.

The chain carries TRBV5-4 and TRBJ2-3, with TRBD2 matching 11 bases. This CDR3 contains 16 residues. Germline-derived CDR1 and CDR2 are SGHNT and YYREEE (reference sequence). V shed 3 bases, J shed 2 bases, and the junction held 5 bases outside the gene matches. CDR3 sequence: CASSSRTSGLTDTQYF. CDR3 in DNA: TGTGCCAGCAGCTCCCGGACTAGCGGGCTCACAGATACGCAGTATTTT.

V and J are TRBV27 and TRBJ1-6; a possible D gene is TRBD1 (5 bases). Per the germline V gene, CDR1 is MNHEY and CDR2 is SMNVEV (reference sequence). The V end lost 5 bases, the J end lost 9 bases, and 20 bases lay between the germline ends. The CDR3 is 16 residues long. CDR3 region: CASSALGWTTSSPLHF. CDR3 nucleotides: TGTGCCAGCAGTGCCCTAGGTTGGACAACGAGTTCACCCCTCCACTTT.

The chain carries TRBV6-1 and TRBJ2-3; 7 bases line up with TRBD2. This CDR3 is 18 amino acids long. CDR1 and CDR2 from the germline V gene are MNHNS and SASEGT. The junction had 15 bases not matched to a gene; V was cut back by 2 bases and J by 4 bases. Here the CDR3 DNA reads TGTGCCAGCAGTGAATTTGGGACGGCCTTTCGGGGGGCAGATACGCAGTATTTT. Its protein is CASSEFGTAFRGADTQYF.

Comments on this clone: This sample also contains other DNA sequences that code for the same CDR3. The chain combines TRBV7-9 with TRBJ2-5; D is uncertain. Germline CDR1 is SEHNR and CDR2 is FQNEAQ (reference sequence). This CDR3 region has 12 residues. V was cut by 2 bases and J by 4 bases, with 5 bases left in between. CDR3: CASSLLTETQYF. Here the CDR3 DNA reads TGTGCCAGCAGCTTACTGACAGAGACCCAGTACTTC.

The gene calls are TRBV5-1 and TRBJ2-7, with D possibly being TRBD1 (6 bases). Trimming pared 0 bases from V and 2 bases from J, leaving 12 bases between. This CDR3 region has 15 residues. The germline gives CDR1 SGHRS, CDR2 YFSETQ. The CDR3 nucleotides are TGCGCCAGCAGCTTGGCATCAGGGGCTCCCTACGAGCAGTACTTC. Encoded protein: CASSLASGAPYEQYF.

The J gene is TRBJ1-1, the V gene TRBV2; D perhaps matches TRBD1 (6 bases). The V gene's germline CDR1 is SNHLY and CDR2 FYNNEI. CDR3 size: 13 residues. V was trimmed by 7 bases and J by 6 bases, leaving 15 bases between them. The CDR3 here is CASNFRRGAEAFF. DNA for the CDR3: TGTGCCAGCAATTTCAGAAGGGGGGCTGAAGCTTTCTTT.

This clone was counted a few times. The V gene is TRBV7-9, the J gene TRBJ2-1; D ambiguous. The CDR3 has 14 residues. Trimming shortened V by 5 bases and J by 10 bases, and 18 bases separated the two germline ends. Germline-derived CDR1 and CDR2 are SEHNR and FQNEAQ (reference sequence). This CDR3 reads CASSRQDGLGEQFF. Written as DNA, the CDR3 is TGTGCCAGCAGCCGACAAGATGGTCTAGGGGAGCAGTTCTTC. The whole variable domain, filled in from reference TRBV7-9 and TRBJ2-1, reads DTGVSQNPRHKITKRGQNVTFRCDPISEHNRLYWYRQTLGQGPEFLTYFQNEAQLEKSRLLSDRFSAERPKGSFSTLEIQRTEQGDSAMYLCASSRQDGLGEQFFGPGTRLTVL.

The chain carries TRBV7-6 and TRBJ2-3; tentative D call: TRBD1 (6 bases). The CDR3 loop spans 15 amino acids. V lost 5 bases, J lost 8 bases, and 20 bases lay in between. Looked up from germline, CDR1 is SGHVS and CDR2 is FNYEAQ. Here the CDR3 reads CASSKYRDLRSTQYF. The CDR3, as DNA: TGTGCCAGCAGCAAATACAGGGATTTGAGATCTACGCAGTATTTT. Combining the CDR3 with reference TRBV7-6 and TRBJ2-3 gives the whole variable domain GAGVSQSPRYKVTKRGQDVALRCDPISGHVSLYWYRQALGQGPEFLTYFNYEAQQDKSGLPNDRFSAERPEGSISTLTIQRTEQRDSAMYRCASSKYRDLRSTQYFGPGTRLTVL.

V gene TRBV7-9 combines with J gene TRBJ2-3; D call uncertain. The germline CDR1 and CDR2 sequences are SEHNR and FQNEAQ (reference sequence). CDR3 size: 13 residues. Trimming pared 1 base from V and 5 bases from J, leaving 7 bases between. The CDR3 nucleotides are TGTGCCAGCAGCTTAGAGGTTGGAGATACGCAGTATTTT. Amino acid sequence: CASSLEVGDTQYF.

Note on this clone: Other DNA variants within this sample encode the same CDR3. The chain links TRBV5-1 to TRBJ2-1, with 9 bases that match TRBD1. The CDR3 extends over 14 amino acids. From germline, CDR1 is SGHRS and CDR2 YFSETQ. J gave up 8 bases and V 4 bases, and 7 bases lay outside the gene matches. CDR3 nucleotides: TGCGCCAGCAGCCTCGCTGGACAGGGGTATGAGCAGTTCTTC. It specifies CASSLAGQGYEQFF.

CDR3 DNA sequence: TGCACCAGCAGCCAAGTGGCCGACGTTGTGGGCCTAGCGGGGGTCGATACGCAGTATTTT. As protein: CTSSQVADVVGLAGVDTQYF. The chain carries TRBV1 and TRBJ2-3; the D call in the table, TRBD2, was not verified against the DNA. TRBV1 is a pseudogene segment. CDR3 length: 20 amino acids.

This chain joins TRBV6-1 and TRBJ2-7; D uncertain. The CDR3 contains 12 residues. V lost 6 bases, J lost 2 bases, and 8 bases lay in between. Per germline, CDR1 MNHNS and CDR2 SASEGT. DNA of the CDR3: TGTGCCAGCAGGACGAGCACCTACGAGCAGTACTTC. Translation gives CASRTSTYEQYF.

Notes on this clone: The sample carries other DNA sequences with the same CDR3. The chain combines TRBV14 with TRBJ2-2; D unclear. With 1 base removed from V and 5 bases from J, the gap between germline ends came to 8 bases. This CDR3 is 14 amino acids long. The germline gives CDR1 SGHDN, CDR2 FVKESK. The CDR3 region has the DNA TGTGCCAGCAGCCAAGTGAGAGGAACCGGGGAGCTGTTTTTT. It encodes CASSQVRGTGELFF.

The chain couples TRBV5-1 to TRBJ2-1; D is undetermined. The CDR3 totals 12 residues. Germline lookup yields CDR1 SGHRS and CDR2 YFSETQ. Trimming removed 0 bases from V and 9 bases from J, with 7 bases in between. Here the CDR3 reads CASSLDGVEQFF. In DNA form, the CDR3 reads TGCGCCAGCAGCTTGGATGGGGTTGAGCAGTTCTTC.